One sample yielded the 21 T cell receptor beta chains listed below, sequenced in a study of cytomegalovirus exposure and HLA in healthy donors. Both 60 Vbeta primers and 13 Jbeta primers went into the PCR. TCRdb's copy holds only in-frame clones and misses some; the assay was immunoSEQ multiplex PCR. This sample has 100,000 to 150,000 clones, with around 76% found just once. The sample comprised PBMCs. The receptor set was obtained from a man between 45 and 60 years old in good health and CMV-seropositive.

The chain carries TRBV19 and TRBJ1-1, with TRBD1 matching 9 bases. Germline CDR1 and CDR2: LNHDA and SQIVND (reference sequence). This CDR3 is built from 16 residues. J was trimmed by 10 bases and V by 4 bases; bases with no gene match: 16. CDR3 nucleotide sequence: TGTGCCAGTAGTAACTCCGGGACAGGGTTAGGGAGCCCAGCTTTCTTT. Translated: CASSNSGTGLGSPAFF.

This chain uses TRBV21-1 with TRBJ2-7; the D call of TRBD1 is as the table states it, not checked on the DNA. TRBV21-1 is a pseudogene. The CDR3 covers 13 residues. Here the CDR3 reads CASSKAQSYEQYF. In nucleotides, the CDR3 is TGTGCCAGCAGCAAAGCCCAGTCCTACGAGCAGTACTTC.

Only a few counts were recorded for this clone. The chain combines TRBV5-4 with TRBJ1-6, with a possible D match to TRBD1 (5 bases). CDR3 length equals 16 residues. CDR1 SGHNT and CDR2 YYREEE come from the germline V gene (reference sequence). V lost 0 bases and J lost 7, with 14 bases in between. The CDR3 loop is CASSLDPGKLNSPLHF. The DNA of the CDR3 is TGTGCCAGCAGCTTGGACCCAGGGAAGTTAAATTCACCCCTCCACTTT.

The CDR3 sequence: CASSADRAAREQYF. The DNA for the CDR3 is TGTGCCAGCAGTGCAGACAGGGCTGCTCGGGAGCAGTACTTC. This sequence joins TRBV2 and TRBJ2-7; 7 nucleotides align to TRBD1. The junction had 10 bases not matched to a gene; V was cut back by 4 bases and J by 7 bases. Germline V CDR1 and CDR2: SNHLY, FYNNEI. CDR3 length: 14 amino acids.

The V gene is TRBV7-2, the J gene TRBJ2-7, with 11 bases aligning to TRBD2. CDR3 length: 17 amino acids. Trimming cost V 5 bases and J 5 bases; bases outside gene matches: 14. The germline V gene has CDR1 SGHTA and CDR2 FQGNSA. This chain's CDR3 is CASSLRTSGGSLNEQYF. The DNA of the CDR3 is TGTGCCAGCAGCCTAAGAACTAGCGGGGGAAGTCTAAACGAGCAGTACTTC.

Notes on this clone: At one of its ends the junction is not consistent with the germline gene, which may arise from a read error. The chain has TRBV6-1 and TRBJ1-5, with D possibly TRBD1 on 5 matching bases. The CDR3 has 16 amino acids. Germline V gene sequence: CDR1 MNHNS, CDR2 SASEGT. The CDR3 DNA reads as TGTGCCATCAGTGAGTCGGGCACCCCCCGGGGGCAGCCCCAGCATTTT. Translated, it gives CAISESGTPRGQPQHF.

This clone was recorded a few times. The chain uses TRBV7-2 and TRBJ2-3; D might be TRBD2 (5 bases). Germline CDR1 is SGHTA and CDR2 is FQGNSA. V lost 6 bases and J 1 base, leaving 17 bases between the germline ends. The CDR3 extends over 16 amino acids. CDR3 in amino acids: CASSEGSRPGTDTQYF. CDR3 coding DNA: TGTGCCAGCAGTGAGGGTAGCCGACCGGGCACAGATACGCAGTATTTT.

This chain connects TRBV6-6 to TRBJ1-2; 7 bases match TRBD1. CDR1 is MNHNY and CDR2 is SVGAGI in the germline V gene (reference sequence). V lost 5 bases and J lost 2; bases outside the gene matches: 8. This CDR3 comprises 15 residues. The CDR3: CASSDPTGLNYGYTF. As DNA, the CDR3 is TGTGCCAGCAGTGACCCGACAGGGCTGAACTATGGCTACACCTTC.

The chain couples TRBV21-1 to TRBJ1-3. TRBV21-1 corresponds to a pseudogene. CDR3 length: 18 amino acids. CDR3 in amino acids: CASSKIITHRVSGNTIYF. The CDR3 DNA reads as TGTGCCAGCAGCAAAATTATCACCCACCGGGTCTCTGGAAACACCATATATTTT.

This sequence joins TRBV19 and TRBJ2-3, with D unresolved. V shed 9 bases and J shed 11 bases, with 21 bases lying between them. The CDR3 is made up of 13 amino acids. CDR1 is LNHDA, CDR2 SQIVND, per germline (reference sequence). CDR3 in DNA: TGTGCCAGCCAACCCGCGGCCCCCTTGCAGCAGTATTTT. This sequence encodes CASQPAAPLQQYF.

The chain couples TRBV27 to TRBJ2-7, with TRBD2 matching 7 bases. Germline CDR1 reads MNHEY; CDR2 reads SMNVEV (reference sequence). J gave up 3 bases and V 4 bases, and 9 bases lay outside the gene matches. CDR3 length: 15 amino acids. The CDR3 DNA is TGTGCCAGCAGTTCCCTGCGCGGGAGAAGCTACGAGCAGTACTTC. This gives the protein CASSSLRGRSYEQYF.

This chain joins TRBV2 and TRBJ2-2; the D gene is possibly TRBD2 (6 bases). Germline lookup yields CDR1 SNHLY and CDR2 FYNNEI. V dropped 6 bases and J dropped 5 bases, with 10 bases sitting between them. The CDR3 loop spans 13 amino acids. The CDR3 sequence is CASRGGWTGELFF. The DNA for the CDR3 is TGTGCCAGCAGGGGGGGTTGGACCGGGGAGCTGTTTTTT.

The rearrangement joins TRBV4-3 to TRBJ1-5, with 8 bases identical to TRBD1. The CDR3 is 20 residues long. Trimming at V came to 4 bases and at J to 1 base, leaving 18 bases not matched to a gene. From germline, CDR1 is LGHNA and CDR2 YSLEER. CDR3 nucleotide sequence: TGCGCCAGCAGCCGGCCCCAAACAGGGGGAAATAGGGAAAGCAATCAGCCCCAGCATTTT. Amino acids: CASSRPQTGGNRESNQPQHF.

The V call is TRBV5-1, the J call TRBJ1-4; TRBD1 is a possible D gene (5 bases). V was trimmed by 3 bases and J by 4 bases, leaving 10 bases between them. The germline gives CDR1 SGHRS, CDR2 YFSETQ. This CDR3 comprises 14 residues. CDR3 nucleotides: TGCGCCAGCAGCTCGTCGACAGTTAATGAAAAACTGTTTTTT. It codes for CASSSSTVNEKLFF.

The chain links TRBV15 to TRBJ2-7, with D hard to call. Trimming removed 3 bases from V and 4 bases from J, with 22 bases in between. Germline CDR1 and CDR2: LNHNV and YYDKDF (reference sequence). This CDR3 comprises 17 residues. As DNA, the CDR3 is TGTGCCACCAGCAGTACTCGCTCCCCGACAAAAAGGTACGAGCAGTACTTC. This translates into CATSSTRSPTKRYEQYF.

The V and J genes are TRBV6-4 and TRBJ2-7; TRBD2 matches at 9 bases. The CDR3 length is 15 residues. Germline V gene lookup returns CDR1 MRHNA and CDR2 SNTAGT. J lost 4 bases, V lost 7 bases, and 11 bases had no gene match. The chain's CDR3 is CASKLEASGMYEQYF. The CDR3, as DNA: TGTGCCAGCAAACTCGAGGCTAGCGGGATGTACGAGCAGTACTTC.

This chain links TRBV11-2 with TRBJ2-7; the match to TRBD1 covers 8 bases. V trimming: 3 bases; J trimming: 4 bases; junction bases outside the gene matches: 8. The CDR3 is made up of 15 amino acids. Per the germline V gene, CDR1 is SGHAT and CDR2 is FQNNGV. CDR3 protein: CASSLIGQGYYEQYF. The CDR3 DNA sequence: TGTGCCAGCAGCTTGATCGGACAGGGATATTACGAGCAGTACTTC.

The J gene is TRBJ2-1, the V gene TRBV7-2; 10 bases agree with TRBD2. Losses at the gene ends were 4 bases for V and 9 bases for J; bases not matched to a gene: 6. This CDR3 contains 14 residues. Germline CDR1 SGHTA, CDR2 FQGNSA. The CDR3 DNA sequence: TGTGCCAGCAGCTCCCCTAGCGGGAGAAGTGAGCAGTTCTTC. Its translation is CASSSPSGRSEQFF.

The CDR3 here is CASSQGRDRGIETQYF. CDR3 coding DNA: TGCGCCAGCAGCCAGGGCCGGGACAGGGGTATTGAGACCCAGTACTTC. The rearrangement joins TRBV4-3 to TRBJ2-5; 10 nucleotides align to TRBD1. Trimming cost V 3 bases and J 5 bases; bases outside gene matches: 9. Germline lookup yields CDR1 LGHNA and CDR2 YSLEER. CDR3 length: 16 residues.

The gene calls are TRBV5-5 and TRBJ1-5, with D possibly TRBD1 on 6 matching bases. The germline CDR1 and CDR2 sequences are SGHKS and YYEKEE (reference sequence). V was cut by 1 base and J by 7 bases, with 9 bases left in between. The CDR3 runs 13 residues. In DNA form, the CDR3 reads TGTGCCAGCAGCTTGAACAGGGACCAGCCCCAGCATTTT. Its translation is CASSLNRDQPQHF. The variable domain in full, with the rest retrieved from reference TRBV5-5 and TRBJ1-5, is DAGVTQSPTHLIKTRGQQVTLRCSPISGHKSVSWYQQVLGQGPQFIFQYYEKEERGRGNFPDRFSARQFPNYSSELNVNALLLGDSALYLCASSLNRDQPQHFGDGTRLSIL.

This clone was detected only once. V is TRBV7-9 and J is TRBJ2-7; 9 bases are shared with TRBD1. The CDR3 has 17 residues. From germline, CDR1 is SEHNR and CDR2 FQNEAQ (reference sequence). V shed 0 bases and J 9 bases; nucleotides not matched to a gene: 15. CDR3 in amino acids: CASSLAGTGQGKNGQYF. DNA of the CDR3: TGTGCCAGCAGCTTAGCGGGAACGGGACAGGGAAAAAATGGGCAGTACTTC.